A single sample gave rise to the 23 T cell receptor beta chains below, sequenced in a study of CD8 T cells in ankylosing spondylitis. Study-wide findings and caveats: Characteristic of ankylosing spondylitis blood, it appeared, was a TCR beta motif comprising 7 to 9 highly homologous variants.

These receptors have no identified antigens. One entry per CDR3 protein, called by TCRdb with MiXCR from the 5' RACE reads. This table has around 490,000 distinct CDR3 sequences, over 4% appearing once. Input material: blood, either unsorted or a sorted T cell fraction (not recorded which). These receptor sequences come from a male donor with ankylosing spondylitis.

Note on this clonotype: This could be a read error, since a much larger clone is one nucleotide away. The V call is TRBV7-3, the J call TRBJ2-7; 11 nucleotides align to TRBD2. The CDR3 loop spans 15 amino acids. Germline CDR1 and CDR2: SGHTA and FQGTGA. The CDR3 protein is CDSSTSSGGNDEQYF. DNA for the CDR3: TGTGACAGCAGCACATCTAGCGGGGGGAACGACGAGCAGTACTTC.

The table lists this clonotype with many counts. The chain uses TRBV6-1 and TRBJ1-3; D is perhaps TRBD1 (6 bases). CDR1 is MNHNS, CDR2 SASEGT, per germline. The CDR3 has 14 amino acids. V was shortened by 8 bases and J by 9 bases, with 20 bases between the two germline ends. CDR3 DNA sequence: TGTGCCAGCGCCTCGGAGGGGGGGCTTGGCACCATATATTTT. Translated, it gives CASASEGGLGTIYF.

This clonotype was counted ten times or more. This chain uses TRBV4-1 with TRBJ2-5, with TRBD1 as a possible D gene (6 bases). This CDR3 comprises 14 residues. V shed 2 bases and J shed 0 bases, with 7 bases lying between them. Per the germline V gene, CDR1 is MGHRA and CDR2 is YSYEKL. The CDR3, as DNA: TGCGCCAGCAGCCAAAGGGGGTACCAAGAGACCCAGTACTTC. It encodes CASSQRGYQETQYF.

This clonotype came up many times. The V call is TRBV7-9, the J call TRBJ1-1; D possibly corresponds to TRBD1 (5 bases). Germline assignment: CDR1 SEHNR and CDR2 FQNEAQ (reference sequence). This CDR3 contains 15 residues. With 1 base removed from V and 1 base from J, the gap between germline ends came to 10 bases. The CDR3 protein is CASSLGGGANTEAFF. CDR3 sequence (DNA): TGTGCCAGCAGCTTAGGGGGAGGGGCGAACACTGAAGCTTTCTTT.

CDR3 sequence: CASSRRTEAEAFF. CDR3 nucleotides: TGTGCCAGCAGCCGCCGGACAGAGGCAGAAGCTTTCTTT. The chain has TRBV7-2 and TRBJ1-1; TRBD1 might be the D (6 bases). The V end lost 5 bases, the J end lost 8 bases, and 15 bases lay between the germline ends. The CDR3 length is 13 residues. Germline CDR1 and CDR2: SGHTA and FQGNSA. The full variable domain, with the rest looked up from reference TRBV7-2 and TRBJ1-1, is GAGVSQSPSNKVTEKGKDVELRCDPISGHTALYWYRQSLGQGLEFLIYFQGNSAPDKSGLPSDRFSAERTGGSVSTLTIQRTQQEDSAVYLCASSRRTEAEAFFGQGTRLTVV.

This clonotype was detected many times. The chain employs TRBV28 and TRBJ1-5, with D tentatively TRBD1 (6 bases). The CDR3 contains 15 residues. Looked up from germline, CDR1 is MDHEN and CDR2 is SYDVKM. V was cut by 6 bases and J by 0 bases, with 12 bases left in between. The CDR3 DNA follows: TGTGCCAGCAGACTCAGGGGTCATAGCAATCAGCCCCAGCATTTT. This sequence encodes CASRLRGHSNQPQHF.

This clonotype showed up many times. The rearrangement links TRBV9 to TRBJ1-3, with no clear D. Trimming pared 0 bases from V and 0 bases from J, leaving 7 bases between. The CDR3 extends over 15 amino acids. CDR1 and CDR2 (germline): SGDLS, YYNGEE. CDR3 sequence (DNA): TGTGCCAGCAGCGTAGGACCGAACTCTGGAAACACCATATATTTT. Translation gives CASSVGPNSGNTIYF.

Here the CDR3 reads CASLRWGETQYF. The DNA for the CDR3 is TGTGCCAGCCTGCGATGGGGAGAGACCCAGTACTTC. The chain employs TRBV7-2 and TRBJ2-5; D is undetermined. Germline V lookup: CDR1 SGHTA, CDR2 FQGNSA. The CDR3 spans 12 residues. V lost 8 bases, J lost 4 bases, and 11 bases lay in between.

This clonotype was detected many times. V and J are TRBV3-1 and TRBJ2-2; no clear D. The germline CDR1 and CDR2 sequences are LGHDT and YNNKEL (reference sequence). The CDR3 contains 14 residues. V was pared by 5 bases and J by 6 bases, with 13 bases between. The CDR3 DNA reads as TGTGCCAGCAGCGCTCAAATGGCCCCCGGGGAGCTGTTTTTT. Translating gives CASSAQMAPGELFF.

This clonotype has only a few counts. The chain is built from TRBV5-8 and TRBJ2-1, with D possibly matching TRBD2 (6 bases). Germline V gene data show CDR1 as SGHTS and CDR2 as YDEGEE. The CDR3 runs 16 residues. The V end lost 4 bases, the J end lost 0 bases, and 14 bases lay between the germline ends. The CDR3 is CASSPGLRSSYNEQFF. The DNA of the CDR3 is TGTGCCAGCAGCCCGGGACTCCGCAGCTCCTACAATGAGCAGTTCTTC.

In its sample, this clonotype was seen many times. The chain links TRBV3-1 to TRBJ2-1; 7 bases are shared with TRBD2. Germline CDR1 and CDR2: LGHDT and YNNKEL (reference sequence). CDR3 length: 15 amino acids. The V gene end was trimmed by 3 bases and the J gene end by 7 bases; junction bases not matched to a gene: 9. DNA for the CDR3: TGTGCCAGCAGCCATGATGAGGGAGGGGTGAATGAGCAGTTCTTC. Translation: CASSHDEGGVNEQFF.

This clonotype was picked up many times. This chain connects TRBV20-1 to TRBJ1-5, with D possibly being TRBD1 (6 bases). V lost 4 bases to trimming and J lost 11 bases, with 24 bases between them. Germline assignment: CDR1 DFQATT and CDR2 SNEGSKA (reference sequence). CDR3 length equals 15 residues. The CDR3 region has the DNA TGCAGTGCTAACCCGGAACAGGGATCGCCCAGGACCCAGCATTTT. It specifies CSANPEQGSPRTQHF.

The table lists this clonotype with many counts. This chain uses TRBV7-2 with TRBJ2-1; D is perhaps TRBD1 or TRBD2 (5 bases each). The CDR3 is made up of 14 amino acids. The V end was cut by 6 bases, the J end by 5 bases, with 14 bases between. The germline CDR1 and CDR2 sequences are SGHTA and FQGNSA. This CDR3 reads CASRSRGPNNEQFF. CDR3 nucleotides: TGTGCCAGCAGGTCCCGGGGACCAAACAATGAGCAGTTCTTC. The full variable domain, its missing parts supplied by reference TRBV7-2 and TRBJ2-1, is GAGVSQSPSNKVTEKGKDVELRCDPISGHTALYWYRQSLGQGLEFLIYFQGNSAPDKSGLPSDRFSAERTGGSVSTLTIQRTQQEDSAVYLCASRSRGPNNEQFFGPGTRLTVL.

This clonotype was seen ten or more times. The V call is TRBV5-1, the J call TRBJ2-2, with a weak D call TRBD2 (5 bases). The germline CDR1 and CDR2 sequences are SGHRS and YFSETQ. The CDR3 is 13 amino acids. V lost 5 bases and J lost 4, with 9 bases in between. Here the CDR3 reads CASRKAGTGELFF. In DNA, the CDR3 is TGCGCCAGCAGGAAGGCGGGCACCGGGGAGCTGTTTTTT.

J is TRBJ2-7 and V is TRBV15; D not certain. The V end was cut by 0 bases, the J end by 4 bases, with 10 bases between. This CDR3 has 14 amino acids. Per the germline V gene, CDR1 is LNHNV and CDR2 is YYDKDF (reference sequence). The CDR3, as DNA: TGTGCCACCAGCAGAGATAATGGTGATTACGAGCAGTACTTC. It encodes CATSRDNGDYEQYF.

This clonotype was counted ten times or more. CDR3 DNA sequence: TGTGCCAGCAGCTTAGATAGGCAGTGGGCGGGAGTGTCCTACGAGCAGTACTTC. Translating it yields CASSLDRQWAGVSYEQYF. The V call is TRBV11-2, the J call TRBJ2-7; 7 nucleotides match TRBD2. J gave up 1 base and V 0 bases, and 12 bases lay outside the gene matches. The germline gives CDR1 SGHAT, CDR2 FQNNGV. CDR3 length: 18 residues.

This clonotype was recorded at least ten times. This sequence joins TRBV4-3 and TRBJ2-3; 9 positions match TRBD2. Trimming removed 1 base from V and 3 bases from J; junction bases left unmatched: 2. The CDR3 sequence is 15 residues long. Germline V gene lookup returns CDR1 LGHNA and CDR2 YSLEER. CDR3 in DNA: TGCGCCAGCAGCCAAGCTAGCGGGGCTACAGATACGCAGTATTTT. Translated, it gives CASSQASGATDTQYF.

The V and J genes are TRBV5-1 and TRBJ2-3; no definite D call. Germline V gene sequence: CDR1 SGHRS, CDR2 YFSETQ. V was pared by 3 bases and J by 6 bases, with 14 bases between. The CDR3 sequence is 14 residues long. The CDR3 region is CASSSPTLGDTQYF. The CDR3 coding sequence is TGCGCCAGCAGCTCGCCCACGCTTGGGGATACGCAGTATTTT.

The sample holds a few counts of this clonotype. The CDR3 protein is CASSLQGESYGYTF. In DNA form, the CDR3 reads TGCGCCAGCAGCTTACAGGGGGAAAGTTATGGCTACACCTTC. V usage is TRBV5-1 and J usage is TRBJ1-2; TRBD1 agrees at 8 bases. V dropped 2 bases and J dropped 5; count of bases not matched to a gene: 5. The CDR3 contains 14 residues. Germline assignment: CDR1 SGHRS and CDR2 YFSETQ.

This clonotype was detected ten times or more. DNA for the CDR3: TGCAGCGTTGAATTCACGGGACGCCAGGAGACCCAGTACTTC. Its protein product is CSVEFTGRQETQYF. The chain joins TRBV29-1 to TRBJ2-5; D might be TRBD1 or TRBD2, each matching 5 bases. Germline V gene lookup returns CDR1 SQVTM and CDR2 ANQGSEA. Trimming removed 2 bases from V and 5 bases from J, with 15 bases in between. The CDR3 loop spans 14 amino acids.

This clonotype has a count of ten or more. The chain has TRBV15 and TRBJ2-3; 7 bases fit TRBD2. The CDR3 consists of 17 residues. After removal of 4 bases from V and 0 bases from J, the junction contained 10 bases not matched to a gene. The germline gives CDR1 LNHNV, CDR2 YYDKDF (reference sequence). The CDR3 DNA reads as TGTGCCACCAGCAAAGGACTAGAGTTTTCTAGCACAGATACGCAGTATTTT. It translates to CATSKGLEFSSTDTQYF.

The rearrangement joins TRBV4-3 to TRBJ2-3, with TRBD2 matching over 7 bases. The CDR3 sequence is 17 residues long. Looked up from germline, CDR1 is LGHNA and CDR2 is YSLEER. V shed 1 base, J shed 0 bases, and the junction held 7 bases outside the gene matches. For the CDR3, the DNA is TGCGCCAGCAGCCAAGTATCGAGCGGGGCTAGCACAGATACGCAGTATTTT. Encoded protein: CASSQVSSGASTDTQYF.

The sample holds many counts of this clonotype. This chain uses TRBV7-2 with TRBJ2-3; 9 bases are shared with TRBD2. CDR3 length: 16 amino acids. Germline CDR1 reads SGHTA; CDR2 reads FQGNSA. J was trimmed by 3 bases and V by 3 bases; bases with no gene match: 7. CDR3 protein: CASSFAGGPGTDTQYF. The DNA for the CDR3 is TGTGCCAGCAGCTTCGCGGGGGGGCCCGGGACAGATACGCAGTATTTT.